This T cell receptor beta chain was sequenced in a study of blood T cell repertoires in COVID-19. As for the study in general: Samples representing acute and convalescent COVID-19 were sourced from the United States, Italy and Spain.

CDR1 is MGHRA, CDR2 YSYEKL, per germline. The V and J ends lost 1 base and 8 bases respectively, with 17 bases between them. The CDR3 extends over 15 amino acids. Assay: immunoSEQ multiplex PCR; the TCRdb copy retains only in-frame clones and omits some. The sample has under 250,000 clones, roughly 86% seen once. This clone came up a few times. The V gene is TRBV4-1, the J gene TRBJ1-2; D is unresolved. The sequence came from a woman aged 60-75 years who had recovered from COVID-19. Sample: peripheral blood. This chain's CDR3 is CASSQVASLLSGYTF. The CDR3 DNA follows: TGCGCCAGCAGCCAAGTTGCGAGCCTCCTCTCAGGCTACACCTTC.